Given below is one TCR beta chain in context. No antigen is known for it. No base qualities exist here, and no much larger clone lies one base off it. This entry is derived from a study of blood T cell repertoires in COVID-19 (dated by TCRdb to the early 2020s). Study-wide context: Samples covering the acute and convalescent phases of COVID-19 were provided by collaborators in the United States, Italy and Spain. The material from the prospective study consisted of cDNA or gDNA derived from T cells, B-cell-depleted T cells, or PBMCs. Subjects who had been exposed to COVID-19, were actively infected with it, or had recovered from it provided the deeply sampled blood TCRbeta repertoires that made up the dataset. A freely available public database, intended as a resource for researchers studying the immune response to SARS-CoV-2, is where the repertoires were released. Samples came from the ongoing ImmuneRACE study (first 160 participants) plus 1,254 subjects from 6 global collaborators. A de-identified subject ID, COVID-19 status, age in years and sex were almost always included in the sample metadata. Where available, HLA class I and class II types were taken from metadata supplied by the sample provider and were not determined by assay-based typing.

The full study reports these points: How much clinical and demographic metadata was included differed by source and by participant, and the metadata was provided uncurated.

The immunoSEQ Assay, a bias-controlled multiplex PCR, was used to amplify TCRbeta CDR3 regions from genomic DNA. The original methods were these. The number of nucleated cells in each sample was estimated by amplification of reference gene primers within the assay. To quantify the absolute abundance of each unique TCRbeta CDR3 rearrangement, sequence reads were collapsed and filtered. For each sample, productive Simpson clonality was calculated as the square root of Simpson's diversity index over productive rearrangements. The clones in this table, taken by TCRdb from immuneACCESS, are in-frame only. Not every clone is retained; where verified, under half of the shortfall comes from an unresolved V gene, and the cause of the rest is unknown. The DNA gave D and trimming, while V, J and clone size come from that table. Here the sample has roughly 120,000 clones; around 80% occur a single time. The ten top clones hold 1.9% of the sample.

Each collaborating institution followed its own protocols to collect whole blood in K2EDTA tubes. Collaborator samples were shipped for TCRbeta analysis as frozen whole blood, isolated PBMCs, or DNA extracted from either sample type. The germline V gene yields SGHRS for CDR1 and YFSETQ for CDR2. Germline trimming amounts to 4 bases on V and 0 bases on J, with 6 as the count of junction bases outside the gene matches. The CDR3 holds 15 amino acids from the cysteine to the phenylalanine. Only the CDR3 region is kept as DNA, spanning 45 bases read in frame from base 1. The TCR sequence derives from a man in his 70s with acute or convalescent COVID-19. The chain is made from TRBV5-1 and TRBJ1-1; 7 bases in the junction line up with TRBD1. The sequenced sample was peripheral blood. The nucleotides are TGCGCCAGCAGCCAACAGGGGTCTGTGAACACTGAAGCTTTCTTT. This gives the protein CASSQQGSVNTEAFF.